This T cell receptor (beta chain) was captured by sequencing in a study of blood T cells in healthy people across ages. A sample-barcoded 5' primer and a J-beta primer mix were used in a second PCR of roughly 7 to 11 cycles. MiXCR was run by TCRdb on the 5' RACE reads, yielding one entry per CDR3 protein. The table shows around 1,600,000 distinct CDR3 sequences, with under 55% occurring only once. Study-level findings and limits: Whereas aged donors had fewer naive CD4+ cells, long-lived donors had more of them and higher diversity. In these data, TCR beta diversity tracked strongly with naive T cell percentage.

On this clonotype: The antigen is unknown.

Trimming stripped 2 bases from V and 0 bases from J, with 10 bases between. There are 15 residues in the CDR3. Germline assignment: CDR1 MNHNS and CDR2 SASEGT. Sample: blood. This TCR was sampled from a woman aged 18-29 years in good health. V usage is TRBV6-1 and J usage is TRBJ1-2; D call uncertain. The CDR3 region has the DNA TGTGCCAGCAGTGAAAAACGTCTAGCTAACTATGGCTACACCTTC. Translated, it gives CASSEKRLANYGYTF.